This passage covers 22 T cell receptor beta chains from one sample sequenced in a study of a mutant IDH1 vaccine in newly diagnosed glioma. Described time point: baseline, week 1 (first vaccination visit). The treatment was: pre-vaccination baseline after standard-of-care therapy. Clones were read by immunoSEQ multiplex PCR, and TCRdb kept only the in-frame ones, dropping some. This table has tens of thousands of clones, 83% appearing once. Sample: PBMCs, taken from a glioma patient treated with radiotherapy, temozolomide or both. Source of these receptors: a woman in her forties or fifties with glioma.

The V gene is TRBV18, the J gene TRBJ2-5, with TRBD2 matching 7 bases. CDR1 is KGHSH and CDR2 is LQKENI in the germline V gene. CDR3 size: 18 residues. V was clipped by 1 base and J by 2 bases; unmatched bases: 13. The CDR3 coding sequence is TGTGCCAGCTCACCACTCTTGGGTGGGACCGGGAGGCAAGAGACCCAGTACTTC. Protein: CASSPLLGGTGRQETQYF.

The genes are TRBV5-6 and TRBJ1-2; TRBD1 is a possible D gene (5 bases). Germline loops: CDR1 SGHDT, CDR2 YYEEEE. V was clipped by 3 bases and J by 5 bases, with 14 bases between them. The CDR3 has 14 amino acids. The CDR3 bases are TGTGCCAGCAGCTCCGGGACCCTTACATATGGCTACACCTTC. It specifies CASSSGTLTYGYTF.

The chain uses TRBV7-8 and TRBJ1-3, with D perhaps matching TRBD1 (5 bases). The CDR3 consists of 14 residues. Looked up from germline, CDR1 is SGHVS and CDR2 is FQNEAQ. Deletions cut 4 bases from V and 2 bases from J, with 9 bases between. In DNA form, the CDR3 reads TGTGCCAGCAGCTCCCGGGGGGCTGGAAACACCATATATTTT. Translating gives CASSSRGAGNTIYF. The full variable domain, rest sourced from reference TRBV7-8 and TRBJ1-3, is GAGVSQSPRYKVAKRGQDVALRCDPISGHVSLFWYQQALGQGPEFLTYFQNEAQLDKSGLPSDRFFAERPEGSVSTLKIQRTQQEDSAVYLCASSSRGAGNTIYFGEGSWLTVV.

In DNA, the CDR3 is TGTGCCAGCAGCCCGGGGCGAGAGACCCAGTACTTC. This translates into CASSPGRETQYF. This chain joins TRBV5-5 and TRBJ2-5; TRBD1 or TRBD2 may be the D gene (5 bases each). The CDR3 has 12 residues. V was pared by 4 bases and J by 4 bases, with 8 bases between. From germline, CDR1 is SGHKS and CDR2 YYEKEE (reference sequence).

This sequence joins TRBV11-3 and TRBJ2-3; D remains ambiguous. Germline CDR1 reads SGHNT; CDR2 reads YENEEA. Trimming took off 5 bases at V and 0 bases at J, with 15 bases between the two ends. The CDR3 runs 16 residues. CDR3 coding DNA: TGTGCCAGCAGCCGAGACGCCAAACCTAGCACAGATACGCAGTATTTT. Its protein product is CASSRDAKPSTDTQYF.

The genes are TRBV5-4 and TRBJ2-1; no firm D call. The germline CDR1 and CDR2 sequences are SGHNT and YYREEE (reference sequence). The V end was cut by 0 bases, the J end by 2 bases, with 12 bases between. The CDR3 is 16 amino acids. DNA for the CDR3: TGTGCCAGCAGCTTGGCCAATAAGGGTACCTACAATGAGCAGTTCTTC. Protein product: CASSLANKGTYNEQFF.

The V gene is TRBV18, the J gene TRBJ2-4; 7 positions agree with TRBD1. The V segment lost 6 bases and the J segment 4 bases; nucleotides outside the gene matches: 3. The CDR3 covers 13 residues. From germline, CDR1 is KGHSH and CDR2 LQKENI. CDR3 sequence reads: CASSGTAKNIQYF. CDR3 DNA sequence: TGTGCCAGCTCCGGGACAGCTAAAAACATTCAGTACTTC. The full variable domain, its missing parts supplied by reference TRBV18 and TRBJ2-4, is NAGVMQNPRHLVRRRGQEARLRCSPMKGHSHVYWYRQLPEEGLKFMVYLQKENIIDESGMPKERFSAEFPKEGPSILRIQQVVRGDSAAYFCASSGTAKNIQYFGAGTRLSVL.

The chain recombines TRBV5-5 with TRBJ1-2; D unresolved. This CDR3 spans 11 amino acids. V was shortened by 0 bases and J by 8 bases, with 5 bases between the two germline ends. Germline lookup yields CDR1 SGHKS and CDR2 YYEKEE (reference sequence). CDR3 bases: TGTGCCAGCAGCTTGGACCGGGGCTACACCTTC. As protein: CASSLDRGYTF.

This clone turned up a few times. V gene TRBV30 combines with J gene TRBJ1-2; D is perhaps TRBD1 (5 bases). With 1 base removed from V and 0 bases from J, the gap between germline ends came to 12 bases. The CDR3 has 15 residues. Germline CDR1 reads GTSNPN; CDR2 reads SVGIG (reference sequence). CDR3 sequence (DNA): TGTGCCTGGAGTGATGCCCAGGGACCTAACTATGGCTACACCTTC. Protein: CAWSDAQGPNYGYTF.

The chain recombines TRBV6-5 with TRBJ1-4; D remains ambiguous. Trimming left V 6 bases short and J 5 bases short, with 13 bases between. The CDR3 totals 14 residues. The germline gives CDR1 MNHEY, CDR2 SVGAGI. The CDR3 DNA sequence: TGTGCCAGCAGCTGGATAGGGAAAAATGAAAAACTGTTTTTT. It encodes CASSWIGKNEKLFF.

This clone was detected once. CDR3 in amino acids: CASSPPRDRNTEAFF. In DNA, the CDR3 is TGTGCCAGCAGCCCCCCCCGGGACAGAAACACTGAAGCTTTCTTT. This chain joins TRBV4-2 and TRBJ1-1, with TRBD1 identical over 7 bases. The CDR3 loop spans 15 amino acids. The germline CDR1 and CDR2 sequences are LGHNA and YNFKEQ. V shed 4 bases and J 2 bases; nucleotides not matched to a gene: 7.

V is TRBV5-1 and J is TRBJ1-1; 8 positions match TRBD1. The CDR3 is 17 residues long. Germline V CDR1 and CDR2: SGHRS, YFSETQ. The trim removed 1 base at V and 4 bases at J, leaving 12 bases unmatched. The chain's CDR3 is CASSLIVLDREGTEAFF. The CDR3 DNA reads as TGCGCCAGCAGCTTGATTGTATTGGACAGGGAGGGCACTGAAGCTTTCTTT.

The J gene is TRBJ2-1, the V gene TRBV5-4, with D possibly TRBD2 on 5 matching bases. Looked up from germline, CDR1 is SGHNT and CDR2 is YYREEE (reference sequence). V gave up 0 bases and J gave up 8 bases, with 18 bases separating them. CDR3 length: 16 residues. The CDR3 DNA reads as TGTGCCAGCAGCTTGGCGGGTAGCGCCCTTTTGGATGAGCAGTTCTTC. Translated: CASSLAGSALLDEQFF. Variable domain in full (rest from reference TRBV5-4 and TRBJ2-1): ETGVTQSPTHLIKTRGQQVTLRCSSQSGHNTVSWYQQALGQGPQFIFQYYREEENGRGNFPPRFSGLQFPNYSSELNVNALELDDSALYLCASSLAGSALLDEQFFGPGTRLTVL.

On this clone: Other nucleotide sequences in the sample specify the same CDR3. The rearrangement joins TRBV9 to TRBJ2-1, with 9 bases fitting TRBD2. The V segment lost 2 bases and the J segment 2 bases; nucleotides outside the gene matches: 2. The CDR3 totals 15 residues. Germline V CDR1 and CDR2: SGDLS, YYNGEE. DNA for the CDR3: TGTGCCAGCAGCGTTGGCGGGGGGGCCTACAATGAGCAGTTCTTC. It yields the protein CASSVGGGAYNEQFF.

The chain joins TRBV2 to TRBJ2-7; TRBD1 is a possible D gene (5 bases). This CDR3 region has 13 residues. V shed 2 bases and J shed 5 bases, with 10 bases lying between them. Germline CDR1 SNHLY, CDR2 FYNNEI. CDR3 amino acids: CASSEQGLNEQYF. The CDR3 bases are TGTGCCAGCAGTGAACAGGGTTTGAACGAGCAGTACTTC.

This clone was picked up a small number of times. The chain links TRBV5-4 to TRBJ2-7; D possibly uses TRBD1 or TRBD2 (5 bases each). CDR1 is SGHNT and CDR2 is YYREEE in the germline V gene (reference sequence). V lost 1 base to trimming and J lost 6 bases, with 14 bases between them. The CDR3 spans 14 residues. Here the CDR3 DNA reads TGTGCCAGCAGCTTGCCGCTCCCTGGGGGCGAGCAGTACTTC. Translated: CASSLPLPGGEQYF.

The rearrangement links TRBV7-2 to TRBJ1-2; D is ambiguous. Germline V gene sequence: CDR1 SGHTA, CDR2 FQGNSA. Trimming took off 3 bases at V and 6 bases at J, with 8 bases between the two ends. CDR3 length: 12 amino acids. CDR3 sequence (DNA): TGTGCCAGCAGCTTGTTCCCCAATGGCTACACCTTC. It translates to CASSLFPNGYTF.

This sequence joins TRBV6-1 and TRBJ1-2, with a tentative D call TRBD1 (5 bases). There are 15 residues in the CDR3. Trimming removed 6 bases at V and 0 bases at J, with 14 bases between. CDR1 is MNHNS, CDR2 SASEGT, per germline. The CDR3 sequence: CASREWDGSNYGYTF. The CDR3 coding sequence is TGTGCCAGCAGGGAATGGGACGGATCTAACTATGGCTACACCTTC.

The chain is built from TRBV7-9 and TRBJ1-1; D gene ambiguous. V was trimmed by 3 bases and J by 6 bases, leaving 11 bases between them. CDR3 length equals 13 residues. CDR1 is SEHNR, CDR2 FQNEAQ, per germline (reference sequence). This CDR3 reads CASSFPGSAEAFF. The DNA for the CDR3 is TGTGCCAGCAGCTTTCCGGGAAGCGCTGAAGCTTTCTTT.

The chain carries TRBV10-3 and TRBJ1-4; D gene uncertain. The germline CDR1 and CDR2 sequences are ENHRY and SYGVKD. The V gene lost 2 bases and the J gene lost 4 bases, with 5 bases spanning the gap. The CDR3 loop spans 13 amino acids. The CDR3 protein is CAISETDNEKLFF. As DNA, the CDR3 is TGTGCCATCAGTGAGACAGATAATGAAAAACTGTTTTTT.

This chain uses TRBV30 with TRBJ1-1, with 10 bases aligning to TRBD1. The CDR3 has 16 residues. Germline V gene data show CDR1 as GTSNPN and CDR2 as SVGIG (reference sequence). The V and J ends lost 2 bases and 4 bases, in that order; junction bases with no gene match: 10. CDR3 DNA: TGTGCCTGGAGTCAGAGACAGGGGGCCCTGTTCACTGAAGCTTTCTTT. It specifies CAWSQRQGALFTEAFF.

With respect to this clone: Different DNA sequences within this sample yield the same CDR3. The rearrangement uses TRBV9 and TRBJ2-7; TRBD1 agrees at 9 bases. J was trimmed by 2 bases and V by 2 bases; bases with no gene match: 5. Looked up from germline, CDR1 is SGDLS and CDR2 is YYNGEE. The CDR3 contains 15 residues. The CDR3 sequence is CASSVGGTGTYEQYF. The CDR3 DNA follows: TGTGCCAGCAGCGTGGGCGGGACAGGGACCTACGAGCAGTACTTC.